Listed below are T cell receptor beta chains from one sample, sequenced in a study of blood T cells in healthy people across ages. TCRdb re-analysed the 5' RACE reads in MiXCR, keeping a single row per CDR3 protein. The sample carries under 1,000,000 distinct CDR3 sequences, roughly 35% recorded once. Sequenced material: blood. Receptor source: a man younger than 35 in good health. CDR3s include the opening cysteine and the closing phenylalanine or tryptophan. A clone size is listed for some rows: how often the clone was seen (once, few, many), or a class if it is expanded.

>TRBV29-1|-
CSAVGPLGNEQFF
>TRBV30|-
CAWNIVSNYGYTF
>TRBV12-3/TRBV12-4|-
CASSRDWDTQYF
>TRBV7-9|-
CASSPESSGANVLTF
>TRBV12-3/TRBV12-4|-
CASSLFLAQGSADTQYF
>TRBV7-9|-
CASSLTSGGTLQETQYF
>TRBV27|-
CASSYSAGDLTYNEQFF
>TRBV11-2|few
CASSESDRGLETQYF
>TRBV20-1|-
CSARAGTGRETQYF
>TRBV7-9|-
CASSADRVQYF
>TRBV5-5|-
CASSHNTGGWTEAFF
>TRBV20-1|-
CSAGSGGDNEQYF
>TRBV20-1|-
CSARTGNQGANVLTF
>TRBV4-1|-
CASSQVTRISNYSYTF
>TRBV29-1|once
CSAREPGTGISEANVLTF
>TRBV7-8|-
CASSLDGTAYNEQYF
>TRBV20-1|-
CSAPKTGFGETQYF
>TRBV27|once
CASSLGYKSYEQYF
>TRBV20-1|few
CSALETDLYTEAFF
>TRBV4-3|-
CASSHQGSSYEQYF
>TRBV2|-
CASRPQDQPQHF